This passage covers 21 T cell receptor beta chains from one sample sequenced in a study of cytomegalovirus exposure and HLA in healthy donors. PCR amplification relied on 60 Vbeta primers (plus 13 Jbeta primers). Method: immunoSEQ multiplex PCR; TCRdb's copy keeps in-frame clones and lacks some. The sample lists some 190,000 clones, 81% occurring once. The material sequenced was PBMCs. These TCRs come from a man between 18 and 35 years old in good health and CMV-seronegative.

J is TRBJ1-1 and V is TRBV5-1, with no clear D. V was trimmed by 0 bases and J by 0 bases, leaving 9 bases between them. The CDR3 runs 15 residues. Germline V gene data show CDR1 as SGHRS and CDR2 as YFSETQ. The chain's CDR3 is CASSLGQPLNTEAFF. CDR3 DNA: TGCGCCAGCAGCTTGGGGCAACCTTTGAACACTGAAGCTTTCTTT.

The CDR3 reads CASSLFQGRINEKLFF. The CDR3 DNA is TGTGCCAGCAGCTTATTTCAGGGGCGGATTAATGAAAAACTGTTTTTT. This chain connects TRBV11-2 to TRBJ1-4; D may be TRBD1 (6 bases). Germline CDR1 is SGHAT and CDR2 is FQNNGV. This CDR3 has 16 residues. Trimming took 2 bases from V and 4 from J, leaving 14 bases between them.

V and J are TRBV10-3 and TRBJ1-6; D might be TRBD1 (5 bases). V dropped 0 bases and J dropped 1 base, with 7 bases sitting between them. Per the germline V gene, CDR1 is ENHRY and CDR2 is SYGVKD. This CDR3 has 16 amino acids. The CDR3 DNA reads TGTGCCATCAGTGAGTCTAAGGGGTCCTATAATTCACCCCTCCACTTT. Amino acids: CAISESKGSYNSPLHF.

This clone was counted once. The genes are TRBV18 and TRBJ2-7, with 8 bases lining up with TRBD1. CDR3 size: 14 residues. J lost 2 bases, V lost 3 bases, and 3 bases had no gene match. From germline, CDR1 is KGHSH and CDR2 LQKENI. The CDR3 loop reads CASSPDRVAYEQYF. The CDR3 nucleotides read TGTGCCAGCTCACCGGACAGGGTAGCCTACGAGCAGTACTTC.

The genes are TRBV5-4 and TRBJ2-1; TRBD1 matches at 9 bases. The V gene end was trimmed by 5 bases and the J gene end by 2 bases; junction bases not matched to a gene: 5. Germline CDR1 SGHNT, CDR2 YYREEE (reference sequence). The CDR3 spans 15 residues. CDR3 in DNA: TGTGCCAGCAGTCCCGACAGGGGGACCTACAATGAGCAGTTCTTC. It yields the protein CASSPDRGTYNEQFF.

CDR3 nucleotide sequence: TGTGCCAGCAGCGTAGGCGGGAACCCCTCCTACGAGCAGTACTTC. This translates into CASSVGGNPSYEQYF. The J gene is TRBJ2-7, the V gene TRBV9; D perhaps matches TRBD2 (6 bases). Trimming cost V 0 bases and J 0 bases, with 10 bases left between them. Germline values: CDR1 SGDLS, CDR2 YYNGEE. The CDR3 has 15 amino acids.

This clone was seen a single time. The same CDR3 is also encoded by other DNA sequences in this sample. The chain is built from TRBV7-9 and TRBJ1-5; TRBD1 might be the D (5 bases). Germline V gives CDR1 SEHNR, CDR2 FQNEAQ (reference sequence). CDR3 length: 12 residues. V lost 5 bases, J lost 7 bases, and 9 bases lay in between. CDR3 in DNA: TGTGCCAGCAGCCTGGGGGGGCAGCCCCAGCATTTT. It codes for CASSLGGQPQHF.

The V and J genes are TRBV29-1 and TRBJ2-7, with 8 bases matching TRBD1. CDR1 SQVTM and CDR2 ANQGSEA come from the germline V gene. This CDR3 has 13 residues. V shed 8 bases and J 3 bases; nucleotides not matched to a gene: 9. For the CDR3, the DNA is TGCAGCTTCAGGACAGGGCTTTTCTACGAGCAGTACTTC. Its translation is CSFRTGLFYEQYF.

The chain joins TRBV14 to TRBJ2-5; D uncertain. The V end was cut by 2 bases, the J end by 5 bases, with 12 bases between. This CDR3 is 14 amino acids long. CDR1 is SGHDN and CDR2 is FVKESK in the germline V gene. The CDR3 sequence: CASSQLNVGETQYF. For the CDR3, the DNA is TGTGCCAGCAGCCAATTGAACGTCGGGGAGACCCAGTACTTC.

J is TRBJ1-1 and V is TRBV2; unclear D gene. In germline, CDR1 is SNHLY, CDR2 FYNNEI. This CDR3 contains 13 residues. V shed 5 bases and J shed 1 base, with 8 bases lying between them. CDR3 nucleotides: TGTGCCAGCAGTATCGCAGAGAACACTGAAGCTTTCTTT. Translation gives CASSIAENTEAFF.

This clone was found once. The chain uses TRBV6-5 and TRBJ2-5; D might be TRBD1 (5 bases). The end of the DNA fits TRBJ2-7 better, so the J call may be wrong. Per the germline V gene, CDR1 is MNHEY and CDR2 is SVGAGI. The CDR3 runs 15 residues. The CDR3 DNA reads TGTGCCAGCAGTTACAGACAGCCCAGCTCCTACGAGCAGTACTTC. It specifies CASSYRQPSSYEQYF.

The V call is TRBV7-8, the J call TRBJ2-3; a possible D gene is TRBD2 (6 bases). With 5 bases removed from V and 0 bases from J, the gap between germline ends came to 15 bases. Germline lookup yields CDR1 SGHVS and CDR2 FQNEAQ. There are 16 residues in the CDR3. The CDR3 DNA follows: TGTGCCAGCAGCCTGAAAATGGGACTGAGCACAGATACGCAGTATTTT. This gives the protein CASSLKMGLSTDTQYF.

The CDR3 is CAWNSGDSSTDTQYF. In DNA, the CDR3 is TGTGCCTGGAACAGTGGGGACTCTAGCACAGATACGCAGTATTTT. The V call is TRBV30, the J call TRBJ2-3; D is possibly TRBD2 (6 bases). This CDR3 is built from 15 residues. Germline CDR1 and CDR2: GTSNPN and SVGIG (reference sequence). Trimming cost V 4 bases and J 0 bases, with 14 bases left between them.

The V and J genes are TRBV6-5 and TRBJ1-1, with 9 bases fitting TRBD1. Losses at the gene ends were 1 base for V and 5 bases for J; bases not matched to a gene: 5. Per the germline V gene, CDR1 is MNHEY and CDR2 is SVGAGI. CDR3 length equals 15 residues. The CDR3 loop reads CASSYYGTGRTEAFF. DNA for the CDR3: TGTGCCAGCAGTTACTATGGGACAGGGAGGACTGAAGCTTTCTTT.

This sequence joins TRBV7-8 and TRBJ2-4; D is undetermined. V dropped 0 bases and J dropped 2 bases, with 11 bases sitting between them. Germline CDR1 and CDR2: SGHVS and FQNEAQ. This CDR3 comprises 16 residues. CDR3: CASSLAPGSTKNIQYF. In DNA, the CDR3 is TGTGCCAGCAGCTTAGCGCCAGGATCGACCAAAAACATTCAGTACTTC. Full variable domain (remainder filled in from reference TRBV7-8 and TRBJ2-4): GAGVSQSPRYKVAKRGQDVALRCDPISGHVSLFWYQQALGQGPEFLTYFQNEAQLDKSGLPSDRFFAERPEGSVSTLKIQRTQQEDSAVYLCASSLAPGSTKNIQYFGAGTRLSVL.

This chain connects TRBV27 to TRBJ2-7; 9 bases line up with TRBD1. V lost 6 bases and J lost 7; bases outside the gene matches: 10. Germline assignment: CDR1 MNHEY and CDR2 SMNVEV (reference sequence). The CDR3 runs 14 residues. For the CDR3, the DNA is TGTGCCAGCAGAGCCGGGACAGGGTATCGGGAGCAGTACTTC. Residues: CASRAGTGYREQYF.

V and J are TRBV5-6 and TRBJ1-4; 8 bases match TRBD1. Germline V gene lookup returns CDR1 SGHDT and CDR2 YYEEEE. Trimming cost V 4 bases and J 8 bases; bases outside gene matches: 4. The CDR3 contains 13 residues. CDR3 region: CASSVDRGEKLFF. The CDR3 DNA sequence: TGTGCCAGCAGCGTAGACAGGGGAGAAAAACTGTTTTTT. The whole variable domain, filled in from reference TRBV5-6 and TRBJ1-4, reads DAGVTQSPTHLIKTRGQQVTLRCSPKSGHDTVSWYQQALGQGPQFIFQYYEEEERQRGNFPDRFSGHQFPNYSSELNVNALLLGDSALYLCASSVDRGEKLFFGSGTQLSVL.

The chain carries TRBV7-6 and TRBJ1-5; 8 nucleotides agree with TRBD1. V gave up 5 bases and J gave up 1 base; unmatched junction bases: 7. Germline V gene lookup returns CDR1 SGHVS and CDR2 FNYEAQ. The CDR3 length is 16 residues. The CDR3 region has the DNA TGTGCCAGCAGCCCAGGGGGCGCGGGAAGCAATCAGCCCCAGCATTTT. Amino acids: CASSPGGAGSNQPQHF.

The CDR3 nucleotides read TGTGCCAGCAGTTACTCGCTGGGGACAGGGCGAGAAAAACTGTTTTTT. Encoded protein: CASSYSLGTGREKLFF. The rearrangement joins TRBV6-5 to TRBJ1-4, with 9 bases lining up with TRBD1. Germline CDR1 and CDR2: MNHEY and SVGAGI. V lost 0 bases, J lost 8 bases, and 7 bases stayed unmatched. The CDR3 spans 16 residues.

The CDR3 DNA sequence: TGTGCCAGTACGACGGTCGGGACTAGCGGGAAAGAGACCCAGTACTTC. Translation: CASTTVGTSGKETQYF. The genes are TRBV28 and TRBJ2-5, with 13 bases that match TRBD2. V was clipped by 9 bases and J by 3 bases; unmatched bases: 10. The V gene's germline CDR1 is MDHEN and CDR2 SYDVKM. This CDR3 is 16 amino acids long.

This clone came up many times. V usage is TRBV6-6 and J usage is TRBJ2-2; D may be TRBD1 (5 bases). The CDR3 runs 14 residues. Germline V CDR1 and CDR2: MNHNY, SVGAGI (reference sequence). The V and J ends lost 0 bases and 5 bases respectively, with 7 bases between them. CDR3 residues: CASSYSGETGELFF. The CDR3 coding sequence is TGTGCCAGCAGTTACTCAGGGGAAACCGGGGAGCTGTTTTTT.